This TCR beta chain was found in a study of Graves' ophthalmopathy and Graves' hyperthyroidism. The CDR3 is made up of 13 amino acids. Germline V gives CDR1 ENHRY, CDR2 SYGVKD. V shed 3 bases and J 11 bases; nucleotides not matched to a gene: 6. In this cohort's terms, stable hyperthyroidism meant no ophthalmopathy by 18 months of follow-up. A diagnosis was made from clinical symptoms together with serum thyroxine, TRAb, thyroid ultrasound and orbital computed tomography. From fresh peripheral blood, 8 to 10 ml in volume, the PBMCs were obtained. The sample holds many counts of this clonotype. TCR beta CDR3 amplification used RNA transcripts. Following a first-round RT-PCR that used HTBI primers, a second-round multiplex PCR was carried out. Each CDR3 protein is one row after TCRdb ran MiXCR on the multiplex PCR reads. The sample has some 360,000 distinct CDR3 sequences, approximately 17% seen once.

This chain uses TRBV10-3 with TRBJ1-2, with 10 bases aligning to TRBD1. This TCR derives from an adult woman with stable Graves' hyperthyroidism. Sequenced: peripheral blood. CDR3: CAISDIPGQGYTF. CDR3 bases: TGTGCCATCAGTGATATCCCGGGACAGGGGTACACCTTC.